This T cell receptor (beta chain) is drawn from a study of tumor-infiltrating lymphocytes in primary liver carcinoma. Study-level information: Tumor stage was T1-T3 N0M0, and tumor size was about 4 to 11 cm across. Broader study findings: Tumor-adjacent and tumor-blood pairs shared a smaller degree of overlap than tumor region pairs.

Notes on this clonotype: Antigen unknown.

Germline CDR1 reads SGHAT; CDR2 reads FQNNGV. Trimming took 0 bases from V and 10 from J, leaving 16 bases between them. This CDR3 spans 15 amino acids. Constant-region priming of around 530 ng total RNA yielded TCR beta cDNA. Construction of TCR beta libraries relied on three successive nested multiplex PCR rounds employing slightly modified ARM-PCR. Each of the first two PCR rounds ran approximately 10 cycles with TRBV1-TRBV30 forward and C-beta reverse primers. TCRdb re-called the multiplex PCR reads with MiXCR, one entry per CDR3 protein. The table records 100,000 or so distinct CDR3 sequences, 55% to 80% of them present only once. Both RNA and DNA were isolated together from around 20-30 mg of bulk tissue that had not been sorted. Patients showed chronic HBV infection and an absence of prior treatment. Every single tumor sample held over 85% viable tumor cells.

The chain carries TRBV11-2 and TRBJ2-4; either TRBD1 or TRBD2 may supply D (6 bases each). Source material: liver tumor tissue from sampling region 2. As for subset: tumor region T2, inferior pole. The source of this sequence is a woman aged 60-75 years with primary liver carcinoma and hepatitis B virus infection. CDR3 residues: CASSLDGRGLDIQYF. CDR3 in DNA: TGTGCCAGCAGCTTAGATGGTCGGGGGCTCGATATTCAGTACTTC.